This entry lists 19 T cell receptor beta chains sequenced from one sample in a study of shared clonotypes between healthy human individuals. Some clones are missing from TCRdb's copy, which holds only in-frame ones; the method was immunoSEQ multiplex PCR. This table holds roughly 640,000 clones, 95% to 98% found once. Sequencing was done on a sample of naive CD4+ T cells sorted from blood. Subset described: CD45RA+ positively selected. Source of these receptors: a woman in her twenties or thirties in good health.

The chain couples TRBV7-2 to TRBJ2-1, with 11 bases fitting TRBD1. The V gene end was trimmed by 3 bases and the J gene end by 5 bases; junction bases not matched to a gene: 9. This CDR3 has 17 amino acids. Per germline, CDR1 SGHTA and CDR2 FQGNSA. The CDR3 coding sequence is TGTGCCAGCAGCTTCCCATGGACAGGGGGCTTCCACAATGAGCAGTTCTTC. Amino acids: CASSFPWTGGFHNEQFF.

This rearrangement joins TRBV27 to TRBJ2-3; TRBD2 might be the D (5 bases). Per germline, CDR1 MNHEY and CDR2 SMNVEV (reference sequence). The V end was cut by 5 bases, the J end by 0 bases, with 12 bases between. This CDR3 is 15 amino acids long. The CDR3 sequence is CASSLARLSTDTQYF. In DNA, the CDR3 is TGTGCCAGCAGTCTAGCCCGTCTGAGCACAGATACGCAGTATTTT.

The chain uses TRBV19 and TRBJ2-6; 14 bases match TRBD2. The CDR3 length is 22 residues. Germline V gene lookup returns CDR1 LNHDA and CDR2 SQIVND (reference sequence). With 5 bases clipped from V and 2 bases from J, the junction kept 17 bases outside the gene matches. CDR3 nucleotide sequence: TGTGCCAGTAGTCTTCGTTTCAGGCCCGGACTAGCGGGAGGAGCTGGGGCCAACGTCCTGACTTTC. Protein: CASSLRFRPGLAGGAGANVLTF. The variable domain in full, completed from reference TRBV19 and TRBJ2-6, reads DGGITQSPKYLFRKEGQNVTLSCEQNLNHDAMYWYRQDPGQGLRLIYYSQIVNDFQKGDIAEGYSVSREKKESFPLTVTSAQKNPTAFYLCASSLRFRPGLAGGAGANVLTFGAGSRLTVL.

The chain combines TRBV4-2 with TRBJ2-3, with D possibly TRBD2 on 5 matching bases. CDR1 and CDR2 (germline): LGHNA, YNFKEQ. The CDR3 loop spans 16 amino acids. The germline V and J ends were trimmed by 3 bases and 4 bases, with 17 bases remaining between them. The CDR3 sequence: CASSQKGPGGPDTQYF. The CDR3 DNA reads TGTGCCAGCAGCCAGAAGGGCCCCGGAGGTCCAGATACGCAGTATTTT.

The J gene is TRBJ1-2, the V gene TRBV28; D unresolved. V gave up 3 bases and J gave up 8 bases, with 10 bases separating them. Looked up from germline, CDR1 is MDHEN and CDR2 is SYDVKM. CDR3 length: 12 amino acids. The CDR3 loop is CASSLIRSGYTF. DNA of the CDR3: TGTGCCAGCAGTTTGATCCGTTCCGGCTACACCTTC.

The chain is built from TRBV19 and TRBJ1-1; D perhaps matches TRBD1 (6 bases). Trimming pared 7 bases from V and 1 base from J, leaving 19 bases between. The CDR3 loop spans 16 amino acids. The germline gives CDR1 LNHDA, CDR2 SQIVND (reference sequence). The DNA of the CDR3 is TGTGCCAGTACCCATGGGGCCCGGACAGCGAACACTGAAGCTTTCTTT. This translates into CASTHGARTANTEAFF.

CDR3 protein: CSVKGQGIVAFADYTF. The CDR3 region has the DNA TGCAGCGTTAAGGGACAGGGGATCGTCGCCTTCGCAGACTACACCTTC. This chain uses TRBV29-1 with TRBJ1-2; TRBD1 agrees at 10 bases. V shed 5 bases, J shed 10 bases, and the junction held 19 bases outside the gene matches. CDR1 is SQVTM and CDR2 is ANQGSEA in the germline V gene. The length of the CDR3 is 16 residues.

The genes are TRBV28 and TRBJ1-2; D is unclear. V was trimmed by 4 bases and J by 1 base, leaving 13 bases between them. From germline, CDR1 is MDHEN and CDR2 SYDVKM. This CDR3 is 15 amino acids long. The CDR3 DNA sequence: TGTGCCAGCAGTTGGGGAGGGAAGAGTAACTATGGCTACACCTTC. This translates into CASSWGGKSNYGYTF.

This chain uses TRBV15 with TRBJ2-7, with 7 bases matching TRBD1. CDR1 LNHNV and CDR2 YYDKDF come from the germline V gene (reference sequence). The V and J ends lost 0 bases and 3 bases, in that order; junction bases with no gene match: 8. This CDR3 has 16 amino acids. This CDR3 is CATSREIGTAIYEQYF. The DNA for the CDR3 is TGTGCCACCAGCAGAGAGATTGGGACAGCTATCTACGAGCAGTACTTC.

This clone appeared once. The V call is TRBV28, the J call TRBJ1-2, with 8 bases matching TRBD1. Trimming removed 1 base from V and 5 bases from J; junction bases left unmatched: 15. The CDR3 is 18 amino acids. Germline-derived CDR1 and CDR2 are MDHEN and SYDVKM. This chain's CDR3 is CASSLSGVGDRGRYGYTF. The CDR3 DNA reads as TGTGCCAGCAGTTTATCCGGTGTCGGCGACAGGGGACGGTATGGCTACACCTTC.

With respect to this clone: This sample includes further DNA sequences coding for the same CDR3. The J gene is TRBJ1-1, the V gene TRBV28; 9 nucleotides line up with TRBD1. This CDR3 is built from 15 residues. V lost 4 bases to trimming and J lost 4 bases; unmatched junction nucleotides: 7. The V gene's germline CDR1 is MDHEN and CDR2 SYDVKM. CDR3 sequence (DNA): TGTGCCAGCAGTTCGACAGGGGGAGGGAGCACTGAAGCTTTCTTT. It yields the protein CASSSTGGGSTEAFF.

The V gene is TRBV7-3, the J gene TRBJ2-1; TRBD2 matches 9 bases. This CDR3 comprises 14 residues. Germline lookup yields CDR1 SGHTA and CDR2 FQGTGA. V lost 5 bases to trimming and J lost 8 bases; unmatched junction nucleotides: 7. CDR3 DNA: TGTGCCAGCAGCGCAACCGGGACTAGCCATGAGCAGTTCTTC. Its translation: CASSATGTSHEQFF.

This clone was found once. The chain uses TRBV19 and TRBJ1-6; weak D call: TRBD1 (6 bases). Germline V gene lookup returns CDR1 LNHDA and CDR2 SQIVND (reference sequence). Trimming removed 6 bases at V and 9 bases at J, with 15 bases between. The CDR3 consists of 14 residues. The CDR3 sequence is CASRGPGHGSPLHF. In DNA form, the CDR3 reads TGTGCCAGTAGGGGACCGGGACACGGTTCACCCCTCCACTTT.

J is TRBJ1-3 and V is TRBV27, with 7 bases that match TRBD1. This CDR3 has 14 residues. Germline-derived CDR1 and CDR2 are MNHEY and SMNVEV (reference sequence). V lost 5 bases, J lost 2 bases, and 3 bases stayed unmatched. The CDR3 loop is CASSPRGAGNTIYF. The CDR3 DNA sequence: TGTGCCAGCAGTCCCAGGGGGGCTGGAAACACCATATATTTT.

The chain is built from TRBV6-5 and TRBJ2-7; tentative D call: TRBD1 (6 bases). V lost 5 bases to trimming and J lost 4 bases, with 15 bases between them. CDR3 length equals 14 residues. From germline, CDR1 is MNHEY and CDR2 SVGAGI. The CDR3 DNA reads as TGTGCCAGCAGTCCTACAGGGTTTTCATACGAGCAGTACTTC. Residues: CASSPTGFSYEQYF.

V gene TRBV7-6 combines with J gene TRBJ2-1, with 7 bases fitting TRBD2. From germline, CDR1 is SGHVS and CDR2 FNYEAQ. The length of the CDR3 is 16 residues. V was pared by 7 bases and J by 7 bases, with 16 bases of the junction left unmatched. The CDR3 nucleotides are TGTGCCAGCACCGATAACGAGGGAGGGGTTGGGAATGAGCAGTTCTTC. Its translation: CASTDNEGGVGNEQFF.

This clone was observed once. V is TRBV10-3 and J is TRBJ2-1; maybe TRBD1 (5 bases). The CDR3 extends over 13 amino acids. Trimming took off 8 bases at V and 2 bases at J, with 10 bases between the two ends. Per the germline V gene, CDR1 is ENHRY and CDR2 is SYGVKD. CDR3 sequence reads: CAIAQEPYNEQFF. CDR3 nucleotides: TGTGCCATCGCACAGGAGCCCTACAATGAGCAGTTCTTC.

The chain couples TRBV28 to TRBJ1-3; 8 nucleotides align to TRBD1. The CDR3 sequence is 15 residues long. The junction had 8 bases not matched to a gene; V was cut back by 10 bases and J by 0 bases. Germline-derived CDR1 and CDR2 are MDHEN and SYDVKM. The CDR3 region has the DNA TGTGCCACACGGACAGGGACTATCTCTGGAAACACCATATATTTT. Encoded protein: CATRTGTISGNTIYF.

The CDR3 sequence: CASSSQTMWGHFLDTQYF. The DNA of the CDR3 is TGTGCCAGCAGTTCCCAGACTATGTGGGGGCACTTCTTAGATACGCAGTATTTT. The chain carries TRBV28 and TRBJ2-3; D is perhaps TRBD1 (6 bases). CDR3 length equals 18 residues. The V gene's germline CDR1 is MDHEN and CDR2 SYDVKM. V gave up 4 bases and J gave up 5 bases, with 25 bases separating them.